These 20 T cell receptor beta chains were all obtained from the same sample, sequenced in a study of cytomegalovirus exposure and HLA in healthy donors. Use of 60 Vbeta and 13 Jbeta primers characterized the PCR. Clones were read by immunoSEQ multiplex PCR, and TCRdb kept only the in-frame ones, dropping some. The specimen's table records 60,000 to 80,000 clones. The sequenced material came from PBMCs. These receptors originate from a man aged 40-49 years in good health and CMV-seronegative.

The rearrangement links TRBV4-1 to TRBJ2-7; no clear D gene. Germline V gene lookup returns CDR1 MGHRA and CDR2 YSYEKL. CDR3 length equals 15 residues. V gave up 0 bases and J gave up 1 base, with 10 bases separating them. CDR3 sequence reads: CASSQEVHNSYEQYF. The CDR3 nucleotides read TGCGCCAGCAGCCAAGAAGTACACAATTCCTACGAGCAGTACTTC.

The DNA for the CDR3 is TGTGCCAGCAGTTACTCGACGGGGTACGAGCAGTACTTC. Translating it yields CASSYSTGYEQYF. The chain is built from TRBV6-5 and TRBJ2-7, with D perhaps matching TRBD2 (5 bases). Between the trimmed V and J ends, which lost 0 bases and 4 bases, there was a span of 7 bases. CDR3 length equals 13 residues. Germline V lookup: CDR1 MNHEY, CDR2 SVGAGI.

V and J are TRBV5-1 and TRBJ2-7, with D possibly being TRBD2 (6 bases). Trimming took 0 bases from V and 2 from J, leaving 12 bases between them. From germline, CDR1 is SGHRS and CDR2 YFSETQ. The CDR3 is 15 residues long. As DNA, the CDR3 is TGCGCCAGCAGCTTGGCCGCGGGGCCAGCCTACGAGCAGTACTTC. Translation: CASSLAAGPAYEQYF.

In nucleotides, the CDR3 is TGTGCCAGCAGCCAAGCCCCGACAGACAACTATGGCTACACCTTC. Translating gives CASSQAPTDNYGYTF. The chain joins TRBV4-2 to TRBJ1-2, with D possibly being TRBD1 (5 bases). Trimming removed 1 base from V and 2 bases from J, with 11 bases in between. This CDR3 is built from 15 residues. The germline V gene has CDR1 LGHNA and CDR2 YNFKEQ.

V gene TRBV5-1 combines with J gene TRBJ2-1; D ambiguous. The CDR3 extends over 14 amino acids. The germline V gene encodes CDR1 SGHRS and CDR2 YFSETQ. Between the trimmed V and J ends, which lost 1 base and 6 bases, there was a span of 11 bases. DNA of the CDR3: TGCGCCAGCAGCTTGTCCCTCCGAGTCAATGAGCAGTTCTTC. Amino acid sequence: CASSLSLRVNEQFF.

The CDR3 sequence is CASSERAGVNTEAFF. DNA of the CDR3: TGTGCCAGCAGTGAAAGAGCAGGGGTCAACACTGAAGCTTTCTTT. The V call is TRBV6-1, the J call TRBJ1-1; the D gene is possibly TRBD1 (6 bases). V was pared by 2 bases and J by 2 bases, with 12 bases between. Germline lookup yields CDR1 MNHNS and CDR2 SASEGT. The CDR3 runs 15 residues.

The chain is built from TRBV7-9 and TRBJ2-7; D unresolved. Germline loops: CDR1 SEHNR, CDR2 FQNEAQ (reference sequence). V gave up 2 bases and J gave up 2 bases, with 16 bases separating them. This CDR3 contains 16 residues. Here the CDR3 reads CASSLLGQRIPYEQYF. The CDR3 coding sequence is TGTGCCAGCAGCTTATTGGGCCAGAGAATCCCCTACGAGCAGTACTTC.

The chain recombines TRBV10-1 with TRBJ2-1, with TRBD2 matching 12 bases. Germline assignment: CDR1 WNHNN and CDR2 SYGVQD (reference sequence). This CDR3 comprises 16 residues. Trimming removed 3 bases from V and 7 bases from J; junction bases left unmatched: 7. In nucleotides, the CDR3 is TGCGCCAGCAGTGAATTGGTGACTAGCGGGAGAAATGAGCAGTTCTTC. Its protein is CASSELVTSGRNEQFF.

The rearrangement links TRBV29-1 to TRBJ2-5; tentative D call: TRBD2 (7 bases). The CDR3 is 16 amino acids. Germline assignment: CDR1 SQVTM and CDR2 ANQGSEA. V gave up 5 bases and J gave up 3 bases, with 22 bases separating them. CDR3 sequence: CSVSQGSKRGEETQYF. The DNA of the CDR3 is TGCAGCGTTTCTCAGGGGTCGAAGCGGGGTGAAGAGACCCAGTACTTC.

The J gene is TRBJ2-3, the V gene TRBV10-1; 10 bases line up with TRBD1. Germline assignment: CDR1 WNHNN and CDR2 SYGVQD (reference sequence). After removal of 0 bases from V and 3 bases from J, the junction contained 6 bases not matched to a gene. CDR3 length: 17 amino acids. Written as DNA, the CDR3 is TGCGCCAGCAGTGAGTCGGGGGGACAGGGGATAACAGATACGCAGTATTTT. This gives the protein CASSESGGQGITDTQYF.

The CDR3 nucleotides are TGTGCCAGCAGTGCCTCCGGAGGGGAGGGTGGCTACACCTTC. Translated: CASSASGGEGGYTF. The chain carries TRBV6-5 and TRBJ1-2; D may be TRBD1 (5 bases). V was pared by 5 bases and J by 7 bases, with 17 bases between. The CDR3 is made up of 14 amino acids. From germline, CDR1 is MNHEY and CDR2 SVGAGI.

The chain joins TRBV5-4 to TRBJ2-3, with D possibly matching TRBD2 (7 bases). CDR1 is SGHNT, CDR2 YYREEE, per germline (reference sequence). Trimming pared 0 bases from V and 3 bases from J, leaving 20 bases between. The CDR3 contains 18 residues. The CDR3 here is CASSLASGRGGQTDTQYF. The CDR3 DNA is TGTGCCAGCAGCTTGGCGTCGGGGAGGGGGGGGCAGACAGATACGCAGTATTTT. Variable domain in full (rest from reference TRBV5-4 and TRBJ2-3): ETGVTQSPTHLIKTRGQQVTLRCSSQSGHNTVSWYQQALGQGPQFIFQYYREEENGRGNFPPRFSGLQFPNYSSELNVNALELDDSALYLCASSLASGRGGQTDTQYFGPGTRLTVL.

The chain has TRBV2 and TRBJ2-7, with D possibly matching TRBD1 (6 bases). Germline V lookup: CDR1 SNHLY, CDR2 FYNNEI. The V end lost 8 bases, the J end lost 5 bases, and 19 bases lay between the germline ends. The CDR3 spans 14 residues. CDR3 DNA sequence: TGTGCCAGCGCGCTTAGCAGGGGCTTGGACGAGCAGTACTTC. This translates into CASALSRGLDEQYF.

Here the CDR3 reads CASSLGQSSTDTQYF. The DNA for the CDR3 is TGTGCCAGCAGCTTGGGACAATCTAGCACAGATACGCAGTATTTT. V and J are TRBV5-5 and TRBJ2-3; the D is unclear. The CDR3 runs to 15 residues. Germline CDR1 SGHKS, CDR2 YYEKEE (reference sequence). Trimming removed 0 bases at V and 0 bases at J, with 8 bases between.

The rearrangement uses TRBV9 and TRBJ2-1, with TRBD2 as a possible D gene (6 bases). The length of the CDR3 is 16 residues. Trimming took 3 bases from V and 6 from J, leaving 19 bases between them. Germline V gene lookup returns CDR1 SGDLS and CDR2 YYNGEE. CDR3 sequence reads: CASSATSPIRANEQFF. CDR3 coding DNA: TGTGCCAGCAGCGCGACTAGTCCTATCAGAGCCAATGAGCAGTTCTTC.

The chain is built from TRBV27 and TRBJ2-7; 8 bases align to TRBD1. The germline gives CDR1 MNHEY, CDR2 SMNVEV (reference sequence). J gave up 3 bases and V 5 bases, and 3 bases lay outside the gene matches. The CDR3 runs to 13 residues. DNA of the CDR3: TGTGCCAGCAGTCCCGGACAGGGCTACGAGCAGTACTTC. As protein: CASSPGQGYEQYF.

This chain uses TRBV30 with TRBJ2-3; D possibly corresponds to TRBD2 (5 bases). V lost 0 bases and J lost 5, with 6 bases in between. CDR1 and CDR2 (germline): GTSNPN, SVGIG (reference sequence). This CDR3 region has 12 residues. CDR3 residues: CAWSVSGDTQYF. The CDR3 DNA is TGTGCCTGGAGTGTAAGCGGAGATACGCAGTATTTT.

CDR3 sequence: CASCGHGEAYYEQYF. The DNA of the CDR3 is TGTGCCAGCTGTGGACACGGGGAGGCCTACTACGAGCAGTACTTC. The rearrangement uses TRBV7-9 and TRBJ2-7, with D possibly being TRBD2 (6 bases). Between the trimmed V and J ends, which lost 8 bases and 3 bases, there was a span of 20 bases. Germline V gene data show CDR1 as SEHNR and CDR2 as FQNEAQ (reference sequence). This CDR3 has 15 amino acids.

The chain is built from TRBV29-1 and TRBJ1-5; a weak D match, TRBD1 (6 bases). The CDR3 is 12 residues long. Germline V gives CDR1 SQVTM, CDR2 ANQGSEA. Between the trimmed V and J ends, which lost 7 bases and 3 bases, there was a span of 10 bases. In nucleotides, the CDR3 is TGCAGCGCACAGGGTTTCAATCAGCCCCAGCATTTT. Encoded protein: CSAQGFNQPQHF.

This rearrangement joins TRBV9 to TRBJ2-5; D uncertain. CDR3 length: 13 amino acids. Germline V lookup: CDR1 SGDLS, CDR2 YYNGEE. V lost 3 bases to trimming and J lost 1 base, with 7 bases between them. This chain's CDR3 is CASSATSQETQYF. For the CDR3, the DNA is TGTGCCAGCAGCGCAACAAGCCAAGAGACCCAGTACTTC.